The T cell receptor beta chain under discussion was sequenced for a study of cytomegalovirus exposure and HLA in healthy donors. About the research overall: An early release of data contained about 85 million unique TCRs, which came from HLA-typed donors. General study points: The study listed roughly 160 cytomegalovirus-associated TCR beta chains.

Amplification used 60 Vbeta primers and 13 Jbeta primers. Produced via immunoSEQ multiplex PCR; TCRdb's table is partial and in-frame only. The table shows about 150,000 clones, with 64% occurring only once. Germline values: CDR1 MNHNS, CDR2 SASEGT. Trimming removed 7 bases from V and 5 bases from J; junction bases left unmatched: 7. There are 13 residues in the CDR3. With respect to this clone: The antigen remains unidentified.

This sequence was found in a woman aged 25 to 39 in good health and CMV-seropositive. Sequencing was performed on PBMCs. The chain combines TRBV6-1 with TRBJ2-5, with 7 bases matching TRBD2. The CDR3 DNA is TGTGCCAGCACGCGCGGGAGAGGCGAGACCCAGTACTTC. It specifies CASTRGRGETQYF.